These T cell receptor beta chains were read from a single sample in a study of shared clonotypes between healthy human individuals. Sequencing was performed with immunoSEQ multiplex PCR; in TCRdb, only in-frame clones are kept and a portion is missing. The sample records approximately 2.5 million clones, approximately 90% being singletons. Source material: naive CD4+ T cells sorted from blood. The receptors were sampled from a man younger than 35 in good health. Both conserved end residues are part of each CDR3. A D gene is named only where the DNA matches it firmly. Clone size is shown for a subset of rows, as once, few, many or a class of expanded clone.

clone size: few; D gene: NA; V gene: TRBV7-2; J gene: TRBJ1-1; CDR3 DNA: TGTGCCAGCAGCCGACCCGAAGGGGAAGCTTTCTTT; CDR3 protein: CASSRPEGEAFF
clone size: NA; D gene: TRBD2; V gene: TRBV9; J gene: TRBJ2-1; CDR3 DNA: TGTGCCAGCAGCGTAGAGGCTAGCGGGAGGTATGAGCAGTTCTTC; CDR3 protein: CASSVEASGRYEQFF
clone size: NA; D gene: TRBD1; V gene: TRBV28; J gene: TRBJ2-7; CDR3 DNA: TGTGCCACCACAAGACAGGGTTATTCCTACGAGCAGTACTTC; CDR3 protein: CATTRQGYSYEQYF
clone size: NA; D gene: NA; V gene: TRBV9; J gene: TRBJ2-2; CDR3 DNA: TGTGCCAGCAGCGTAGTAAGTCGCACGGACGGGGAGCTGTTTTTT; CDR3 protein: CASSVVSRTDGELFF
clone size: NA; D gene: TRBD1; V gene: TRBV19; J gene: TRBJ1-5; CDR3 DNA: TGTGCCAGTAGTGGCCTGGGGACAGGCAATCAGCCCCAGCATTTT; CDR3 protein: CASSGLGTGNQPQHF
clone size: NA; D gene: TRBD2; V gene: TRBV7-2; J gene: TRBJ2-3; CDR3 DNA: TGTGCCAGCAGCTTGTGGCTAGCGGGAGGCCCCAGCACAGATACGCAGTATTTT; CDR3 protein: CASSLWLAGGPSTDTQYF
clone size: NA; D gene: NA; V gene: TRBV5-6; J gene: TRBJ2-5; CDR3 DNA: TGTGCCAGCAGCTTGGAACGGGGGACCCAGTACTTC; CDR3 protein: CASSLERGTQYF
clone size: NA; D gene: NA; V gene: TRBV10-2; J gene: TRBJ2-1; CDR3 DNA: TGCGCCAGCAGTGAGTCGCAGTGGGATGAGCAGTTCTTC; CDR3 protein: CASSESQWDEQFF
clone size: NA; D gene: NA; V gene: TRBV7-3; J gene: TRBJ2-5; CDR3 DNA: TGTGCCAGCAGCCCCGGCAGGGCGGACGGGGAGACCCAGTACTTC; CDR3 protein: CASSPGRADGETQYF
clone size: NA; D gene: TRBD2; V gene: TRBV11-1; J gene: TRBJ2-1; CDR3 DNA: TGTGCCAGCAGCTCGGCGGGACTAGCATACAATGAGCAGTTCTTC; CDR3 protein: CASSSAGLAYNEQFF
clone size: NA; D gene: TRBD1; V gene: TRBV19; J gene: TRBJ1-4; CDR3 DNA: TGTGCCAGTAGTCCTGGCGGCAGGGGGCGGTCACTCAATGAAAAACTGTTTTTT; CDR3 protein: CASSPGGRGRSLNEKLFF
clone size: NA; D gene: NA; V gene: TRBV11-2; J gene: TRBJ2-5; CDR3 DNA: TGTGCCAGCAGCTTGGTCACCGGGACACCCCAAGAGACCCAGTACTTC; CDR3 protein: CASSLVTGTPQETQYF
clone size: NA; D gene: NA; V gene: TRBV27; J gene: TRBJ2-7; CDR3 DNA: TGTGCCAGCAGTTTAATCCCCCCCGGCAGCTCCTACGAGCAGTACTTC; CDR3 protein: CASSLIPPGSSYEQYF
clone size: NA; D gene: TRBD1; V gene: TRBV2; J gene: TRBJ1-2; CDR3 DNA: TGTGCCAGCACCCAGGGGGCAGGGTATGGCTACACCTTC; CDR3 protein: CASTQGAGYGYTF
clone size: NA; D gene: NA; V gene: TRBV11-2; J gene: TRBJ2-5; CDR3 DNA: TGTGCCAGCAGCTTAGGACAGGATCAAGTGGAGACCCAGTACTTC; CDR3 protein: CASSLGQDQVETQYF
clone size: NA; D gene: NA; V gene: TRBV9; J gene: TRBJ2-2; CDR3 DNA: TGTGCCAGCAGCATACGACACAGGGTTACGGGAAACACCGGGGAGCTGTTTTTT; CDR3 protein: CASSIRHRVTGNTGELFF
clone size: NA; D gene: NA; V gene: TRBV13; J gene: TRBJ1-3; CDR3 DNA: TGTGCCAGCAGCTTAGGCGTTGTCTCTGGAAACACCATATATTTT; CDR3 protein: CASSLGVVSGNTIYF
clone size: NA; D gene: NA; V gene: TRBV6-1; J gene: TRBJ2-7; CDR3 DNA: TGTGCCAGCAGTGGCGGCCGGGGGCGACCTCTATACGAGCAGTACTTC; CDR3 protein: CASSGGRGRPLYEQYF
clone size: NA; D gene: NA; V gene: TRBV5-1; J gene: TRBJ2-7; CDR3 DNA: TGCGCCAGCAGCCCCCCGACCGCGTCGTACGAGCAGTACTTC; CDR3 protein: CASSPPTASYEQYF
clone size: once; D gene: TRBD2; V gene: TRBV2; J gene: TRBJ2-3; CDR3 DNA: TGTGCCAGCAGTGAAGGCGGGGGGGGTACAGATACGCAGTATTTT; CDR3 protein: CASSEGGGGTDTQYF
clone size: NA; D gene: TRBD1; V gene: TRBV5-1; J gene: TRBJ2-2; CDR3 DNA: TGCGCCAGCAGCTGGGACAGGCCGAACACCGGGGAGCTGTTTTTT; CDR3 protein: CASSWDRPNTGELFF
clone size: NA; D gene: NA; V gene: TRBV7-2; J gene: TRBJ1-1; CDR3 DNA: TGTGCCAGCAGCGTCAGGGGAGGCGGCACTGAAGCTTTCTTT; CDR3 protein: CASSVRGGGTEAFF